What follows are 20 T cell receptor beta chains derived from one specimen sequenced in a study of cytomegalovirus exposure and HLA in healthy donors. It was with 60 Vbeta and 13 Jbeta primers that the PCR ran. TCRdb's table, derived via immunoSEQ multiplex PCR, lists solely in-frame clones and lacks some. In all, the sample yields about 160,000 clones. Source material: PBMCs. The source of these receptors is a man younger than 40 in good health and CMV-seronegative.

The chain combines TRBV5-4 with TRBJ2-1, with 8 bases identical to TRBD1. Per germline, CDR1 SGHNT and CDR2 YYREEE (reference sequence). J gave up 5 bases and V 2 bases, and 3 bases lay outside the gene matches. This CDR3 is built from 14 residues. The CDR3 reads CASSLRDRHNEQFF. In nucleotides, the CDR3 is TGTGCCAGCAGCTTAAGGGACAGGCACAATGAGCAGTTCTTC.

The chain couples TRBV7-2 to TRBJ2-7, with D tentatively TRBD2 (6 bases). With 4 bases removed from V and 2 bases from J, the gap between germline ends came to 15 bases. Germline CDR1 is SGHTA and CDR2 is FQGNSA. The CDR3 has 15 residues. The CDR3 nucleotides are TGTGCCAGCAGCTCCTTTGCGGGACCAACCTACGAGCAGTACTTC. It encodes CASSSFAGPTYEQYF.

J is TRBJ1-1 and V is TRBV7-9; D unresolved. The CDR3 contains 13 residues. The germline gives CDR1 SEHNR, CDR2 FQNEAQ (reference sequence). Trimming cost V 3 bases and J 6 bases, with 11 bases left between them. The DNA of the CDR3 is TGTGCCAGCAGCTTCGGGGTGCTGGCTGAAGCTTTCTTT. The encoded protein is CASSFGVLAEAFF.

This chain joins TRBV27 and TRBJ2-1; D gene unclear. Trimming took 4 bases from V and 10 from J, leaving 11 bases between them. The CDR3 has 12 residues. Germline V gives CDR1 MNHEY, CDR2 SMNVEV (reference sequence). This CDR3 is CASSSSSSEQFF. CDR3 nucleotides: TGTGCCAGCAGTTCATCGAGCTCCGAGCAGTTCTTC.

The genes are TRBV7-2 and TRBJ1-5; D possibly corresponds to TRBD1 (6 bases). This CDR3 is built from 16 residues. The germline V and J ends were trimmed by 4 bases and 0 bases, with 13 bases remaining between them. The germline V gene encodes CDR1 SGHTA and CDR2 FQGNSA. CDR3 amino acids: CASSSQGWGSNQPQHF. The CDR3 nucleotides are TGTGCCAGCAGCTCACAGGGTTGGGGTAGCAATCAGCCCCAGCATTTT.

This chain connects TRBV4-3 to TRBJ1-1; 7 bases map to TRBD1. The germline gives CDR1 LGHNA, CDR2 YSLEER. The CDR3 runs to 14 residues. V trimming: 4 bases; J trimming: 2 bases; junction bases outside the gene matches: 4. CDR3: CASSRGQANTEAFF. CDR3 in DNA: TGCGCCAGCAGCCGCGGACAGGCCAACACTGAAGCTTTCTTT.

V usage is TRBV7-9 and J usage is TRBJ2-7; possible D gene TRBD1, 5 bases. The CDR3 runs to 13 residues. Germline CDR1 and CDR2: SEHNR and FQNEAQ (reference sequence). V lost 3 bases to trimming and J lost 3 bases, with 9 bases between them. CDR3 DNA: TGTGCCAGCAGCTTTGTTCAGGGCTACGAGCAGTACTTC. Translating gives CASSFVQGYEQYF.

J is TRBJ2-6 and V is TRBV14; 11 bases match TRBD2. The V gene end was trimmed by 0 bases and the J gene end by 2 bases; junction bases not matched to a gene: 12. Looked up from germline, CDR1 is SGHDN and CDR2 is FVKESK. The CDR3 sequence is 21 residues long. CDR3 in DNA: TGTGCCAGCAGCCAAGAAGGGACTAGCGGCCCCGTGATGGCTGGGGCCAACGTCCTGACTTTC. It specifies CASSQEGTSGPVMAGANVLTF.

The chain joins TRBV6-7 to TRBJ1-2, with a weak D call TRBD1 (6 bases). TRBV6-7 is given ORF status, its function remaining uncertain. This CDR3 region has 13 residues. V was trimmed by 2 bases and J by 8 bases, leaving 12 bases between them. The CDR3 sequence is CASSYATGTGYTF. CDR3 nucleotides: TGTGCCAGCAGTTACGCTACAGGGACCGGCTACACCTTC.

The chain uses TRBV2 and TRBJ2-1, with 11 positions matching TRBD1. This CDR3 is built from 15 residues. The V and J ends lost 8 bases and 8 bases, in that order; junction bases with no gene match: 11. Germline V lookup: CDR1 SNHLY, CDR2 FYNNEI. The CDR3 reads CASGWGTGGLDEQFF. Written as DNA, the CDR3 is TGTGCCAGCGGCTGGGGGACAGGGGGACTCGATGAGCAGTTCTTC.

The V and J genes are TRBV28 and TRBJ2-7; 9 positions agree with TRBD1. V trimming: 5 bases; J trimming: 4 bases; junction bases outside the gene matches: 6. CDR3 length equals 14 residues. CDR1 MDHEN and CDR2 SYDVKM come from the germline V gene. CDR3 region: CASSTTGGGYEQYF. DNA for the CDR3: TGTGCCAGCAGTACCACAGGGGGCGGGTACGAGCAGTACTTC.

This chain links TRBV29-1 with TRBJ1-1, with D possibly matching TRBD1 (6 bases). The germline V gene encodes CDR1 SQVTM and CDR2 ANQGSEA. The V end lost 7 bases, the J end lost 1 base, and 16 bases lay between the germline ends. This CDR3 spans 14 amino acids. The CDR3 bases are TGCAGCGGTCGGGACATCGGGGAGAACACTGAAGCTTTCTTT. As protein: CSGRDIGENTEAFF.

CDR3 coding DNA: TGTGCCAGCAGCTGGACTAGCGGGGCATACACTTACAATGAGCAGTTCTTC. Amino acids: CASSWTSGAYTYNEQFF. The chain is built from TRBV5-4 and TRBJ2-1; 12 bases map to TRBD2. The germline gives CDR1 SGHNT, CDR2 YYREEE (reference sequence). The V segment lost 3 bases and the J segment 4 bases; nucleotides outside the gene matches: 8. This CDR3 is built from 17 residues. Based on the CDR3 plus reference TRBV5-4 and TRBJ2-1, the full variable domain is ETGVTQSPTHLIKTRGQQVTLRCSSQSGHNTVSWYQQALGQGPQFIFQYYREEENGRGNFPPRFSGLQFPNYSSELNVNALELDDSALYLCASSWTSGAYTYNEQFFGPGTRLTVL.

The chain links TRBV18 to TRBJ2-7, with 7 bases fitting TRBD1. Germline CDR1 is KGHSH and CDR2 is LQKENI. Trimming cost V 6 bases and J 4 bases; bases outside gene matches: 9. CDR3 length: 14 amino acids. CDR3: CASSSGTDLYEQYF. The CDR3 DNA sequence: TGTGCCAGCTCCTCCGGGACAGACCTTTACGAGCAGTACTTC.

The V gene is TRBV5-1, the J gene TRBJ1-1; maybe TRBD1 (5 bases). Trimming removed 4 bases at V and 4 bases at J, with 14 bases between. The CDR3 has 14 residues. Germline V gene data show CDR1 as SGHRS and CDR2 as YFSETQ. CDR3 in DNA: TGCGCCAGCAGCGCCCTCGGGGGAAGCACTGAAGCTTTCTTT. Protein sequence: CASSALGGSTEAFF. The variable domain in full, completed from reference TRBV5-1 and TRBJ1-1, reads KAGVTQTPRYLIKTRGQQVTLSCSPISGHRSVSWYQQTPGQGLQFLFEYFSETQRNKGNFPGRFSGRQFSNSRSEMNVSTLELGDSALYLCASSALGGSTEAFFGQGTRLTVV.

This chain connects TRBV5-1 to TRBJ1-1; D may be TRBD1 (5 bases). The CDR3 has 13 amino acids. V shed 2 bases and J shed 2 bases, with 7 bases lying between them. Germline assignment: CDR1 SGHRS and CDR2 YFSETQ. The CDR3 nucleotides read TGCGCCAGCAGCTTTGGACATAACACTGAAGCTTTCTTT. Translated, it gives CASSFGHNTEAFF.

The chain joins TRBV7-9 to TRBJ1-1; D is perhaps TRBD1 (5 bases). This CDR3 spans 17 amino acids. The V end lost 5 bases, the J end lost 1 base, and 20 bases lay between the germline ends. CDR1 and CDR2 from the germline V gene are SEHNR and FQNEAQ (reference sequence). The chain's CDR3 is CASSPSPGGGPNTEAFF. The CDR3 DNA reads as TGTGCCAGCAGCCCCTCCCCGGGGGGAGGACCGAACACTGAAGCTTTCTTT. The whole variable domain, remainder taken from reference TRBV7-9 and TRBJ1-1, is DTGVSQNPRHKITKRGQNVTFRCDPISEHNRLYWYRQTLGQGPEFLTYFQNEAQLEKSRLLSDRFSAERPKGSFSTLEIQRTEQGDSAMYLCASSPSPGGGPNTEAFFGQGTRLTVV.

The chain is built from TRBV6-6 and TRBJ2-7; D unresolved. V lost 2 bases, J lost 1 base, and 6 bases lay in between. The CDR3 is 13 residues long. Germline values: CDR1 MNHNY, CDR2 SVGAGI (reference sequence). CDR3 bases: TGTGCCAGCAGTTACGCCAGATCCTACGAGCAGTACTTC. As protein: CASSYARSYEQYF.

The chain uses TRBV6-5 and TRBJ1-2, with TRBD1 as a possible D gene (5 bases). V lost 2 bases and J 4 bases, leaving 14 bases between the germline ends. This CDR3 has 15 amino acids. Germline-derived CDR1 and CDR2 are MNHEY and SVGAGI. The CDR3 loop is CASSYTTASTYGYTF. The CDR3 DNA reads as TGTGCCAGCAGTTACACGACAGCCTCCACCTATGGCTACACCTTC.

The chain recombines TRBV7-9 with TRBJ2-1; D is possibly TRBD1 (7 bases). Germline CDR1 reads SEHNR; CDR2 reads FQNEAQ (reference sequence). The CDR3 totals 16 residues. V was pared by 5 bases and J by 7 bases, with 21 bases between. The CDR3 DNA follows: TGTGCCAGCAGCCCCATTGGGGCGGGACAGAGGAATGAGCAGTTCTTC. Encoded protein: CASSPIGAGQRNEQFF. Full variable domain (rest looked up from reference TRBV7-9 and TRBJ2-1): DTGVSQNPRHKITKRGQNVTFRCDPISEHNRLYWYRQTLGQGPEFLTYFQNEAQLEKSRLLSDRFSAERPKGSFSTLEIQRTEQGDSAMYLCASSPIGAGQRNEQFFGPGTRLTVL.